The 30 T cell receptor beta chains below come from one sample, sequenced in a study of T cell responses to AZD1222 COVID-19 vaccine. Clones were read by immunoSEQ multiplex PCR, and TCRdb kept only the in-frame ones, dropping some. Seen here are about 170,000 clones, approximately 95% observed once, and the top ten hold about 3.9%. Sequenced material: peripheral blood, taken on day 0 of AZD1222 vaccination. The receptors here all came from an adult in good health.

This clone has just one count. The chain is built from TRBV5-1 and TRBJ1-1, with no clear D. CDR1 is SGHRS and CDR2 is YFSETQ in the germline V gene. V lost 6 bases, J lost 2 bases, and 14 bases lay in between. This CDR3 is 14 amino acids long. The CDR3 DNA follows: TGCGCCAGCACCGTGGGCACCACTAACACTGAAGCTTTCTTT. This translates into CASTVGTTNTEAFF.

Only one count was recorded for this clone. This chain joins TRBV5-1 and TRBJ2-3; TRBD2 agrees at 10 bases. V lost 2 bases to trimming and J lost 0 bases; unmatched junction nucleotides: 6. The germline gives CDR1 SGHRS, CDR2 YFSETQ. CDR3 size: 17 residues. The CDR3 loop reads CASSLPGTSASTDTQYF. The CDR3 region has the DNA TGCGCCAGCAGCTTACCCGGGACTAGCGCCAGCACAGATACGCAGTATTTT.

This clone showed up just a few times. The J gene is TRBJ1-4, the V gene TRBV2, with TRBD1 identical over 11 bases. Trimming cost V 2 bases and J 12 bases; bases outside gene matches: 5. CDR3 length equals 14 residues. Looked up from germline, CDR1 is SNHLY and CDR2 is FYNNEI. The CDR3 nucleotides read TGTGCCAGCAGTGAAAGAGGGACAGGGGGTGAACTGTTTTTT. Residues: CASSERGTGGELFF.

The chain combines TRBV12-5 with TRBJ1-3; maybe TRBD1 (6 bases). The CDR3 loop spans 19 amino acids. In germline, CDR1 is LGHNT, CDR2 FRNRAP. Trimming shortened V by 0 bases and J by 4 bases, and 22 bases separated the two germline ends. The CDR3 DNA follows: TGTGCTAGTGGTTTGGTAATACCAGGGGATTGGGTCCGGGGAAACACCATATATTTT. This encodes CASGLVIPGDWVRGNTIYF. Using reference TRBV12-5 and TRBJ1-3 for the parts outside the CDR3, the full variable domain is DARVTQTPRHKVTEMGQEVTMRCQPILGHNTVFWYRQTMMQGLELLAYFRNRAPLDDSGMPKDRFSAEMPDATLATLKIQPSEPRDSAVYFCASGLVIPGDWVRGNTIYFGEGSWLTVV.

This chain uses TRBV6-2 or TRBV6-3 with TRBJ2-7, with D perhaps given as TRBD1 or TRBD2 (5 bases each). V was shortened by 2 bases and J by 2 bases, with 19 bases between the two germline ends. Germline-derived CDR1 and CDR2 are MNHEY and SVGEGT. The CDR3 extends over 17 amino acids. The CDR3 region is CASSYPELLGRTYEQYF. In nucleotides, the CDR3 is TGTGCCAGCAGTTACCCTGAACTTTTGGGACGGACCTACGAGCAGTACTTC.

CDR3 sequence: CASKAGSSRQETQYF. Here the CDR3 DNA reads TGTGCCAGCAAAGCTGGGTCCAGTAGGCAAGAGACCCAGTACTTC. The chain combines TRBV6-5 with TRBJ2-5; no reliable D call. The CDR3 loop spans 15 amino acids. V was trimmed by 7 bases and J by 2 bases, leaving 17 bases between them. Germline V gene sequence: CDR1 MNHEY, CDR2 SVGAGI.

V is TRBV4-2 and J is TRBJ1-2, with D uncertain. CDR1 and CDR2 from the germline V gene are LGHNA and YNFKEQ. The CDR3 runs 15 residues. The V end was cut by 4 bases, the J end by 9 bases, with 21 bases between. The chain's CDR3 is CASSPRYEGSHSYTF. In DNA form, the CDR3 reads TGTGCCAGCAGCCCCAGGTACGAGGGAAGCCATAGCTACACCTTC.

This chain joins TRBV11-2 and TRBJ1-1; D ambiguous. The CDR3 is 14 residues long. The V gene lost 1 base and the J gene lost 2 bases, with 8 bases spanning the gap. Germline V gene data show CDR1 as SGHAT and CDR2 as FQNNGV. The CDR3 DNA sequence: TGTGCCAGCAGCTTAGGGCACAGTAACACTGAAGCTTTCTTT. This sequence encodes CASSLGHSNTEAFF.

The chain has TRBV12-3 or TRBV12-4 and TRBJ2-1, with D possibly being TRBD1 (6 bases). V lost 10 bases and J 7 bases, leaving 17 bases between the germline ends. The CDR3 contains 13 residues. The CDR3 sequence: CATIILQGNEQFF. The CDR3 DNA is TGTGCCACCATCATACTACAGGGTAATGAGCAGTTCTTC.

This rearrangement joins TRBV27 to TRBJ2-1, with 9 bases fitting TRBD2. There are 15 residues in the CDR3. The germline gives CDR1 MNHEY, CDR2 SMNVEV (reference sequence). Trimming removed 5 bases from V and 0 bases from J; junction bases left unmatched: 2. CDR3 DNA sequence: TGTGCCAGCAGTCTAGCGGGACGCTCCTACAATGAGCAGTTCTTC. Protein sequence: CASSLAGRSYNEQFF.

This chain uses TRBV28 with TRBJ2-3; TRBD1 matches at 7 bases. Germline values: CDR1 MDHEN, CDR2 SYDVKM. CDR3 length: 16 amino acids. V trimming: 7 bases; J trimming: 3 bases; junction bases outside the gene matches: 13. CDR3 DNA: TGTGCCAGCACCTACGGGACAGACTTTTTAACAGATACGCAGTATTTT. Protein sequence: CASTYGTDFLTDTQYF.

This clone appeared once. The rearrangement uses TRBV6-5 and TRBJ1-1, with a tentative D call TRBD1 (6 bases). V was trimmed by 0 bases and J by 6 bases, leaving 17 bases between them. The CDR3 spans 16 residues. From germline, CDR1 is MNHEY and CDR2 SVGAGI. The CDR3 loop is CASSYSANRVGAEAFF. The CDR3 DNA reads TGTGCCAGCAGTTACTCAGCTAACAGGGTAGGGGCTGAAGCTTTCTTT.

This chain connects TRBV15 to TRBJ2-7, with TRBD2 matching over 11 bases. Germline CDR1 is LNHNV and CDR2 is YYDKDF (reference sequence). Trimming removed 5 bases from V and 3 bases from J; junction bases left unmatched: 6. The CDR3 extends over 15 amino acids. The CDR3 here is CATSRGTSGRYEQYF. The CDR3, as DNA: TGTGCCACCAGCCGAGGGACTAGCGGACGCTACGAGCAGTACTTC.

This chain connects TRBV19 to TRBJ2-3, with 8 positions matching TRBD1. Germline-derived CDR1 and CDR2 are LNHDA and SQIVND (reference sequence). V lost 7 bases to trimming and J lost 3 bases; unmatched junction nucleotides: 9. The CDR3 has 15 residues. For the CDR3, the DNA is TGTGCCAGTACTTATCAGGGGGCTGAGACAGATACGCAGTATTTT. As protein: CASTYQGAETDTQYF.

The gene calls are TRBV14 and TRBJ1-1; no reliable D call. The CDR3 has 15 residues. The V end lost 3 bases, the J end lost 2 bases, and 13 bases lay between the germline ends. Per the germline V gene, CDR1 is SGHDN and CDR2 is FVKESK. CDR3 sequence: CASSQDLAINTEAFF. The DNA for the CDR3 is TGTGCCAGCAGCCAGGACTTAGCTATAAACACTGAAGCTTTCTTT.

The chain carries TRBV5-1 and TRBJ2-1; possible D gene TRBD1, 6 bases. There are 14 residues in the CDR3. The ends were cut back, 4 bases at V and 5 bases at J, with 13 bases in the middle. The V gene's germline CDR1 is SGHRS and CDR2 YFSETQ. The CDR3 loop reads CASSLGQLNNEQFF. The CDR3 DNA sequence: TGCGCCAGCAGCCTAGGACAGCTCAACAATGAGCAGTTCTTC.

The chain is built from TRBV7-9 and TRBJ1-4, with 8 nucleotides matching TRBD1. Germline V lookup: CDR1 SEHNR, CDR2 FQNEAQ (reference sequence). V shed 5 bases, J shed 6 bases, and the junction held 8 bases outside the gene matches. The CDR3 length is 15 residues. CDR3 DNA: TGTGCCAGCAGCCCCAGGACAGGGAGGTATGAAAAACTGTTTTTT. Translated: CASSPRTGRYEKLFF.

The CDR3 sequence is CASSLILLRREGNSPLHF. In nucleotides, the CDR3 is TGTGCCAGCAGCTTAATCCTCCTTAGACGGGAGGGTAATTCACCCCTCCACTTT. V usage is TRBV11-2 and J usage is TRBJ1-6; D gene ambiguous. V lost 2 bases and J lost 6, with 20 bases in between. Germline V gene sequence: CDR1 SGHAT, CDR2 FQNNGV. The CDR3 consists of 18 residues.

The chain combines TRBV19 with TRBJ1-3; D might be TRBD1 (6 bases). Germline values: CDR1 LNHDA, CDR2 SQIVND (reference sequence). The length of the CDR3 is 15 residues. Trimming pared 5 bases from V and 4 bases from J, leaving 15 bases between. CDR3 sequence reads: CASSLNTGSGNTIYF. DNA for the CDR3: TGTGCCAGTAGTCTCAACACAGGGAGCGGAAACACCATATATTTT.

As for this clone: One end of the junction fails to match germline, which may point to a read error. The rearrangement links TRBV5-8 to TRBJ2-3; D unclear. The V gene's germline CDR1 is SGHTS and CDR2 YDEGEE. The CDR3 consists of 11 residues. Here the CDR3 reads CASSARVAGRF. As DNA, the CDR3 is TGTGCCAGCAGCGCCAGAGTCGCCGGTCGTTTT.

The chain uses TRBV6-5 and TRBJ1-2, with 7 bases lining up with TRBD1. The V segment lost 2 bases and the J segment 10 bases; nucleotides outside the gene matches: 13. Germline loops: CDR1 MNHEY, CDR2 SVGAGI. The CDR3 loop spans 15 amino acids. The CDR3: CASSYPGQAGNFYTF. CDR3 DNA: TGTGCCAGCAGTTACCCCGGACAGGCAGGAAACTTCTACACCTTC.

CDR3 residues: CASRVGALPDQPQHF. Written as DNA, the CDR3 is TGCGCCAGCAGGGTTGGGGCACTCCCCGACCAGCCCCAGCATTTT. The V and J genes are TRBV5-1 and TRBJ1-5, with D tentatively TRBD1 (5 bases). CDR3 length: 15 amino acids. Germline CDR1 and CDR2: SGHRS and YFSETQ. Trimming stripped 5 bases from V and 7 bases from J, with 19 bases between.

The chain uses TRBV12-3 or TRBV12-4 and TRBJ2-7; D remains unclear. The CDR3 consists of 12 residues. V was clipped by 0 bases and J by 6 bases, with 6 bases between them. CDR3 sequence reads: CASSLAPSEQYF. The DNA of the CDR3 is TGTGCCAGCAGTTTAGCGCCCAGCGAGCAGTACTTC.

The rearrangement uses TRBV4-1 and TRBJ2-3; D might be TRBD2 (5 bases). Trimming removed 0 bases from V and 1 base from J, with 11 bases in between. CDR1 and CDR2 (germline): MGHRA, YSYEKL. The CDR3 has 16 amino acids. The CDR3 DNA reads TGCGCCAGCAGCCAAGAAACCCGGGGAGGCACAGATACGCAGTATTTT. Translated: CASSQETRGGTDTQYF.

This chain connects TRBV5-8 to TRBJ1-1; no definite D call. CDR3 size: 13 residues. The germline V gene has CDR1 SGHTS and CDR2 YDEGEE. V was trimmed by 1 base and J by 7 bases, leaving 11 bases between them. For the CDR3, the DNA is TGTGCCAGCAGCTTGTCGGGGAGCGGTGAAGCTTTCTTT. As protein: CASSLSGSGEAFF.

The chain carries TRBV4-1 and TRBJ2-3; D remains ambiguous. The CDR3 loop spans 14 amino acids. Trimming removed 1 base at V and 4 bases at J, with 9 bases between. Germline lookup yields CDR1 MGHRA and CDR2 YSYEKL. In DNA form, the CDR3 reads TGCGCCAGCAGCCAAGGGAGTGGCCCAGATACGCAGTATTTT. Residues: CASSQGSGPDTQYF.

The chain carries TRBV6-5 and TRBJ1-4, with TRBD1 identical over 8 bases. The CDR3 contains 15 residues. Germline lookup yields CDR1 MNHEY and CDR2 SVGAGI. With 5 bases clipped from V and 8 bases from J, the junction kept 10 bases outside the gene matches. CDR3 nucleotide sequence: TGTGCCAGCAGTCCTCGGACAGGGAGGGACGAAAAACTGTTTTTT. Its protein product is CASSPRTGRDEKLFF.

V gene TRBV5-4 combines with J gene TRBJ2-5, with D unresolved. Germline CDR1 SGHNT, CDR2 YYREEE (reference sequence). The CDR3 has 16 residues. V dropped 4 bases and J dropped 5 bases, with 21 bases sitting between them. Here the CDR3 DNA reads TGTGCCAGCAGCACGGGCCCCTCCCTTAGAATGGAGACCCAGTACTTC. Translation gives CASSTGPSLRMETQYF.

The chain is built from TRBV18 and TRBJ1-1, with a tentative D call TRBD1 (5 bases). Trimming left V 3 bases short and J 0 bases short, with 14 bases between. The CDR3 runs 16 residues. Germline CDR1 KGHSH, CDR2 LQKENI. CDR3 nucleotide sequence: TGTGCCAGCTCACCTCCGAAGGGACCCATGAACACTGAAGCTTTCTTT. Its translation: CASSPPKGPMNTEAFF.

This sequence joins TRBV7-2 and TRBJ1-2, with D possibly being TRBD1 (5 bases). CDR1 is SGHTA and CDR2 is FQGNSA in the germline V gene. The CDR3 extends over 13 amino acids. Here the CDR3 reads CVEGRQPTYGYTF. In DNA form, the CDR3 reads TGTGTCGAGGGGCGGCAGCCCACCTATGGCTACACCTTC.